Listed below are T cell receptor beta chains from one sample, sequenced in a study of cytomegalovirus exposure and HLA in healthy donors. The repertoire was sequenced with immunoSEQ multiplex PCR; TCRdb's copy has only in-frame clones and lacks some. The sample yields under 150,000 clones, 65% to 85% seen once. Sequenced sample: PBMCs. These receptor sequences come from a male donor in good health and CMV-seronegative. Each CDR3 is given with its conserved first and last residue. Fields, in order: V gene, D gene, clone size, J gene, CDR3 DNA, CDR3 protein. A D gene is named only where the DNA matches it firmly. Clone size is stated in some rows and not others, as once, few, many or a class when expanded.

V: TRBV18; D: TRBD1; size: -; J: TRBJ1-2; DNA: TGTGCCAGCTCATCTGGACAGGACCGAGGTGGCTACACCTTC; CDR3: CASSSGQDRGGYTF
V: TRBV4-3; D: TRBD2; size: -; J: TRBJ2-7; DNA: TGCGCCAGCAGCCTCTCGCGGGAGGGCTACGAGCAGTACTTC; CDR3: CASSLSREGYEQYF
V: TRBV9; D: -; size: -; J: TRBJ1-5; DNA: TGTGCCAGCAGCGCCGCGGGGGCTAGCAATCAGCCCCAGCATTTT; CDR3: CASSAAGASNQPQHF
V: TRBV4-1; D: -; size: -; J: TRBJ2-1; DNA: TGCGCCAGCAGCCCCAGGTTTGCTTCCTACAATGAGCAGTTCTTC; CDR3: CASSPRFASYNEQFF
V: TRBV18; D: -; size: -; J: TRBJ2-7; DNA: TGTGCCAGCTCCCTCCGGGACTTTCGTCAGGCGCAGTACTTC; CDR3: CASSLRDFRQAQYF
V: TRBV30; D: TRBD2; size: -; J: TRBJ2-7; DNA: TGTGCCTGGGGCGCCGGGGGGGCAGGCTACGAGCAGTACTTC; CDR3: CAWGAGGAGYEQYF
V: TRBV2; D: TRBD2; size: once; J: TRBJ2-3; DNA: TGTGCCAGCGGGGCCGGGCCCCCGGGGGGAGATACGCAGTATTTT; CDR3: CASGAGPPGGDTQYF
V: TRBV5-6; D: TRBD2; size: -; J: TRBJ2-1; DNA: TGTGCCAGCAGAGCTAGCGGGAGGGATTACAATGAGCAGTTCTTC; CDR3: CASRASGRDYNEQFF
V: TRBV9; D: -; size: -; J: TRBJ1-2; DNA: TGTGCCAGCAGCGTAGGGGGGACAAAGAACTATGGCTACACCTTC; CDR3: CASSVGGTKNYGYTF
V: TRBV5-1; D: -; size: -; J: TRBJ1-1; DNA: TGCGCCAGCAGCGCCTGGGTAATCAAACGGGACACTGAAGCTTTCTTT; CDR3: CASSAWVIKRDTEAFF
V: TRBV27; D: -; size: once; J: TRBJ1-5; DNA: TGTGCCAGCAGTCCAAGACAGAGCAATCAGCCCCAGCATTTT; CDR3: CASSPRQSNQPQHF
V: TRBV9; D: -; size: -; J: TRBJ2-2; DNA: TGTGCCAGCAGCGTACGGGCGGGTTACACCGGGGAGCTGTTTTTT; CDR3: CASSVRAGYTGELFF
V: TRBV4-3; D: TRBD2; size: -; J: TRBJ2-7; DNA: TGCGCCAGCAGCCACGAACCGGGACTAGCGCACTACGAGCAGTACTTC; CDR3: CASSHEPGLAHYEQYF
V: TRBV18; D: TRBD2; size: once; J: TRBJ2-7; DNA: TGTGCCAGCTCACATGGGACTAGCGGGAGGTGGTACGAGCAGTACTTC; CDR3: CASSHGTSGRWYEQYF